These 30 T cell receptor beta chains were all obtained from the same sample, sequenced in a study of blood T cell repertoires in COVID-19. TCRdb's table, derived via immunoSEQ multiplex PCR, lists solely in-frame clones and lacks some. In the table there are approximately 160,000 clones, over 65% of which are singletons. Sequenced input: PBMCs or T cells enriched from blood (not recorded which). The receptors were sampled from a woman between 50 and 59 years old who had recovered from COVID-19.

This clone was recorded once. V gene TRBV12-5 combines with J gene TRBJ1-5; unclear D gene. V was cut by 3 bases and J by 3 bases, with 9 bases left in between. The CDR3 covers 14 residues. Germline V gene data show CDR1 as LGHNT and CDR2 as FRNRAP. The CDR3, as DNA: TGTGCTAGTGGTTTCGGGGAACTCAATCAGCCCCAGCATTTT. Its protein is CASGFGELNQPQHF. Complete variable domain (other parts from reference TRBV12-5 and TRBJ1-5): DARVTQTPRHKVTEMGQEVTMRCQPILGHNTVFWYRQTMMQGLELLAYFRNRAPLDDSGMPKDRFSAEMPDATLATLKIQPSEPRDSAVYFCASGFGELNQPQHFGDGTRLSIL.

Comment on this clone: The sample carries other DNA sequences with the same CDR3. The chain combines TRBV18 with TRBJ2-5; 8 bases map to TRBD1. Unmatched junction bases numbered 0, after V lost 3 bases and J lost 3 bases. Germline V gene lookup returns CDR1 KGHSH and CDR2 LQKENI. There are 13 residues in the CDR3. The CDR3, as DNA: TGTGCCAGCTCACCGGGACAGGAAGAGACCCAGTACTTC. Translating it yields CASSPGQEETQYF.

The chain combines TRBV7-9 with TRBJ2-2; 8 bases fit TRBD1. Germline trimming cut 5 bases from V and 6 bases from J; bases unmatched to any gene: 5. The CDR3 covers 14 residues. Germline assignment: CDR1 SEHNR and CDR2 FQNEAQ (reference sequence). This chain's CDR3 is CASSLQGGAGELFF. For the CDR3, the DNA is TGTGCCAGCAGCCTACAGGGGGGAGCCGGGGAGCTGTTTTTT.

CDR3 protein: CASSPFNYRDPNQPQHF. Written as DNA, the CDR3 is TGTGCCAGCAGCCCATTCAATTACAGAGACCCAAATCAGCCCCAGCATTTT. This chain links TRBV27 with TRBJ1-5, with D unresolved. V gave up 6 bases and J gave up 4 bases, with 22 bases separating them. The CDR3 loop spans 17 amino acids. CDR1 and CDR2 from the germline V gene are MNHEY and SMNVEV (reference sequence).

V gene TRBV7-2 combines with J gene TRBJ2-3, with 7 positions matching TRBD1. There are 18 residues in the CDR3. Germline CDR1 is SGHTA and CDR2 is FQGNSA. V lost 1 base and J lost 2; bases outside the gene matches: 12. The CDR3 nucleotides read TGTGCCAGCAGCTTAGTAGGGGGCGTGGGGTCTTTCACAGATACGCAGTATTTT. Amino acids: CASSLVGGVGSFTDTQYF.

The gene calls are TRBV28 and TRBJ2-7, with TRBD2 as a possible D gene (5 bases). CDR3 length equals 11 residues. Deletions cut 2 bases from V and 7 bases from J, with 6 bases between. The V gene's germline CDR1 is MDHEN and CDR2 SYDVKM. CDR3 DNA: TGTGCCAGCAGTTTACGCGGGGAGCAGTACGTC. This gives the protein CASSLRGEQYV.

CDR3 sequence (DNA): TGTGCCAGCAGAGAACAGGGGAACACTGAAGCTTTCTTT. Encoded protein: CASREQGNTEAFF. The rearrangement uses TRBV6-4 and TRBJ1-1; tentatively, D is TRBD1 (6 bases). From germline, CDR1 is MRHNA and CDR2 SNTAGT. CDR3 size: 13 residues. Trimming removed 6 bases from V and 1 base from J, with 9 bases in between.

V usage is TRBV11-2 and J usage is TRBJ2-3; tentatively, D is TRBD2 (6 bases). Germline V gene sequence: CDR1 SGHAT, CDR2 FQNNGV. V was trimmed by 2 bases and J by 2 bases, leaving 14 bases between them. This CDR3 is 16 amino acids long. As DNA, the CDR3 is TGTGCCAGCAGCTTACAGAGCGGAGGGACCACAGATACGCAGTATTTT. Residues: CASSLQSGGTTDTQYF.

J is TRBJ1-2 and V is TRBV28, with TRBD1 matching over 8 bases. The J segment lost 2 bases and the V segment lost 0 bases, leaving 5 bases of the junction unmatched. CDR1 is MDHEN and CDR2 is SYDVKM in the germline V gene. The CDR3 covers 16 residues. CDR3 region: CASSLWDDRGNYGYTF. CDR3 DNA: TGTGCCAGCAGTTTATGGGACGACAGGGGCAACTATGGCTACACCTTC.

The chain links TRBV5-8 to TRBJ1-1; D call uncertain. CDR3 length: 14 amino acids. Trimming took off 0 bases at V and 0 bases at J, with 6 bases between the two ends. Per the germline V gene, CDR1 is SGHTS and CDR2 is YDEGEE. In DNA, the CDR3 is TGTGCCAGCAGCTTGGCTAGGCTGAACACTGAAGCTTTCTTT. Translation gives CASSLARLNTEAFF. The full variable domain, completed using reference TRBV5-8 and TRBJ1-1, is EAGVTQSPTHLIKTRGQQATLRCSPISGHTSVYWYQQALGLGLQFLLWYDEGEERNRGNFPPRFSGRQFPNYSSELNVNALELEDSALYLCASSLARLNTEAFFGQGTRLTVV.

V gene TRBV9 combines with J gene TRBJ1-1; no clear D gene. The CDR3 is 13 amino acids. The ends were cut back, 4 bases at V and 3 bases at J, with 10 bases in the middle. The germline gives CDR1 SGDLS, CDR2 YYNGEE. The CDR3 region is CASSPSWDTEAFF. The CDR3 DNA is TGTGCCAGCAGCCCTAGCTGGGACACTGAAGCTTTCTTT.

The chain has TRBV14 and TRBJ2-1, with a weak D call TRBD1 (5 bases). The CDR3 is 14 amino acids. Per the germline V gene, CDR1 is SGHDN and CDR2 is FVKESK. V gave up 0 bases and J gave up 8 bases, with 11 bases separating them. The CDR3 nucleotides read TGTGCCAGCAGCCAAGAATTGGGGCCGTATGAGCAGTTCTTC. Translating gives CASSQELGPYEQFF.

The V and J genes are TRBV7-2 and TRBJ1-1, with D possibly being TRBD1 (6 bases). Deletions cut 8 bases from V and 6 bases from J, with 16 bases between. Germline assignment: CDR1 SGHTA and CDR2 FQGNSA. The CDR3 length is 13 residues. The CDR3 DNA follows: TGTGCCAGCGGACCCGACTGGGGGCCTGAAGCTTTCTTT. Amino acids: CASGPDWGPEAFF.

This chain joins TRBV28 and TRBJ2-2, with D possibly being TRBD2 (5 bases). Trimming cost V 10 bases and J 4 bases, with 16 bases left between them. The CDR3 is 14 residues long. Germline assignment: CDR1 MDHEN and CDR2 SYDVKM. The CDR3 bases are TGTGCCACCCCGAGGAGAGGGTCCACCGGGGAGCTGTTTTTT. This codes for CATPRRGSTGELFF.

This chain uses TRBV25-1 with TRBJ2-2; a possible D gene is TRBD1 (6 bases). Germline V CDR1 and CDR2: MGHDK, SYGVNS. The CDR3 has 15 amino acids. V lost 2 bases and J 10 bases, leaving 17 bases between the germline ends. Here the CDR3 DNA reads TGTGCCAGCAGTGAACCGGGACACTTGCGCGAGGAGCTGTTTTTT. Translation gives CASSEPGHLREELFF.

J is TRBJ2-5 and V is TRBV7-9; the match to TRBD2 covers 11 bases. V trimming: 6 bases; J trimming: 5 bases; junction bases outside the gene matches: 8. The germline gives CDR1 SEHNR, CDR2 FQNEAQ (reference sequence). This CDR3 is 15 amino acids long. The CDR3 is CASSSIAGGRETQYF. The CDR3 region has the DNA TGTGCCAGCAGTTCTATAGCGGGAGGGAGGGAGACCCAGTACTTC.

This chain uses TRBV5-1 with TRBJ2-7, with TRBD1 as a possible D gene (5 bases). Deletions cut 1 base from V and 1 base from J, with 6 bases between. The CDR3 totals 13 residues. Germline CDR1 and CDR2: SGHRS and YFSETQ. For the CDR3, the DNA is TGCGCCAGCAGCTTGACAGGATCCTACGAGCAGTACGTC. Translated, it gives CASSLTGSYEQYV.

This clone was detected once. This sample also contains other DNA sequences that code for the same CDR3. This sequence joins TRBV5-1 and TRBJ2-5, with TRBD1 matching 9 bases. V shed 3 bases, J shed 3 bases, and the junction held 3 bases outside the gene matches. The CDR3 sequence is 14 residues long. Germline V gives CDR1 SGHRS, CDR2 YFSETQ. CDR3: CASSSGTGKETQYF. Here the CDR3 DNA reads TGCGCCAGCAGCTCCGGGACAGGGAAAGAGACCCAGTACTTC.

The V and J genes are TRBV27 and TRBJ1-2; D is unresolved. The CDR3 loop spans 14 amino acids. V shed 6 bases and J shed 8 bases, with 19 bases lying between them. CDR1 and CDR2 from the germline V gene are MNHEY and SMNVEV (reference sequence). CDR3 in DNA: TGTGCCAGCAGGCCCCCGGGGAGGGCGGGGGGCTACACCTTC. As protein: CASRPPGRAGGYTF.

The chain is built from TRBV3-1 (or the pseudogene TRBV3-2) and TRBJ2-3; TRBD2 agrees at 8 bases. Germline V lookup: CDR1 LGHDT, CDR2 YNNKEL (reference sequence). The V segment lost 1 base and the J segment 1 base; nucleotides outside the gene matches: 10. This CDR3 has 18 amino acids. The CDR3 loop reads CASSQGLTSGPGTDTQYF. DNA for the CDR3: TGTGCCAGCAGCCAAGGGCTAACTAGCGGACCAGGCACAGATACGCAGTATTTT.

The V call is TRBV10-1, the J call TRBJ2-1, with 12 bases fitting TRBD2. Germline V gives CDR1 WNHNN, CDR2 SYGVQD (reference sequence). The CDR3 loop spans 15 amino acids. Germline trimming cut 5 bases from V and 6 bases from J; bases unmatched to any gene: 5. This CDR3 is CASSRLAGEGNEQFF. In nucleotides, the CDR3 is TGCGCCAGCAGTCGACTAGCGGGAGAGGGCAATGAGCAGTTCTTC.

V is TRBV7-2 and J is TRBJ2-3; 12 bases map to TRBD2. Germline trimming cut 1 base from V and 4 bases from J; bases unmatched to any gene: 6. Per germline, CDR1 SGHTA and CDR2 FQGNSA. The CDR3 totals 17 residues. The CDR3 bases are TGTGCCAGCAGCTTAGTGGGGACTAGCGGGTTGGCAGATACGCAGTATTTT. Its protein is CASSLVGTSGLADTQYF.

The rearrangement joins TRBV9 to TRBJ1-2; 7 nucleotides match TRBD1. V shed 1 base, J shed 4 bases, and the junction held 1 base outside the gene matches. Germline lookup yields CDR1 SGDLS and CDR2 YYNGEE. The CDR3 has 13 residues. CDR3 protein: CASSVQGGYGYTF. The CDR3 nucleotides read TGTGCCAGCAGCGTACAGGGGGGCTATGGCTACACCTTC.

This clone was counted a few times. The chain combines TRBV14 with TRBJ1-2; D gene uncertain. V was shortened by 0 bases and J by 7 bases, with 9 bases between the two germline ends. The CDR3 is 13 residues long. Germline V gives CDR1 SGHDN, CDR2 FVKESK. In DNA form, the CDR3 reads TGTGCCAGCAGCCAAGATGTACGGAGTGGCTACACCTTC. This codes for CASSQDVRSGYTF.

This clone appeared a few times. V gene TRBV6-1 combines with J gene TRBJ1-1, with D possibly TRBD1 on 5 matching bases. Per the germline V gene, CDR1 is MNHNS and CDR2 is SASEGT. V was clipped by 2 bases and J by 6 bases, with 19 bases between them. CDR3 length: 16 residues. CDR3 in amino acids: CASSELWSSLGAEAFF. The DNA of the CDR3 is TGTGCCAGCAGTGAATTATGGAGTTCCCTAGGGGCTGAAGCTTTCTTT.

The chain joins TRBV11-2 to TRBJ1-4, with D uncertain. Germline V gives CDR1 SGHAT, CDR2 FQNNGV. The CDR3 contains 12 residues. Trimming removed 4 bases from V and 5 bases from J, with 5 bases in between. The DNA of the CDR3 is TGTGCCAGCAGCTACTTGAATGAAAAACTGTTTTTT. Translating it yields CASSYLNEKLFF.

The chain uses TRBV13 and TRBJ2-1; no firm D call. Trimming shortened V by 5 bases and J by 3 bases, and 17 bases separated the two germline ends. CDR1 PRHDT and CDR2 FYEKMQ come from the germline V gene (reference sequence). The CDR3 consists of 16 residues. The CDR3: CASSPFGQANYNEQFF. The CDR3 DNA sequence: TGTGCCAGCAGCCCTTTTGGGCAGGCGAACTACAATGAGCAGTTCTTC.

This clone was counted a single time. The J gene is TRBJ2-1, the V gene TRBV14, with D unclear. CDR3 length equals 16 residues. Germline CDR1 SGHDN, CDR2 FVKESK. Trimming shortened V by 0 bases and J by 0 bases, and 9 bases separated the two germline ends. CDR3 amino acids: CASSQDRLSSYNEQFF. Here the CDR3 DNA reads TGTGCCAGCAGCCAAGATAGACTGAGCTCCTACAATGAGCAGTTCTTC.

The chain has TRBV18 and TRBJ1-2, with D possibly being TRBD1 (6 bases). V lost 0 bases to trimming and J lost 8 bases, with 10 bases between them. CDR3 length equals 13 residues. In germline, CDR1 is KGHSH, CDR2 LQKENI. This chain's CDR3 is CASSPPSGDGYTF. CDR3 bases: TGTGCCAGCTCACCACCGTCAGGGGACGGCTACACCTTC.

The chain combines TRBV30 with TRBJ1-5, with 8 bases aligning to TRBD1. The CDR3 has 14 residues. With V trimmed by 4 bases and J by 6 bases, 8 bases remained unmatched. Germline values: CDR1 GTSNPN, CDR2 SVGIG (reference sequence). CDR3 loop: CAWKSGQGAQPQHF. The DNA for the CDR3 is TGTGCCTGGAAGTCCGGACAGGGAGCTCAGCCCCAGCATTTT. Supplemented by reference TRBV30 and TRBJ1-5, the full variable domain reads SQTIHQWPATLVQPVGSPLSLECTVEGTSNPNLYWYRQAAGRGLQLLFYSVGIGQISSEVPQNLSASRPQDRQFILSSKKLLLSDSGFYLCAWKSGQGAQPQHFGDGTRLSIL.